Below are 27 T cell receptor beta chains sequenced from a single sample in a study of vaccination effects on CD4 cells after COVID-19. TCRdb keeps only in-frame clones here, not all; method: immunoSEQ multiplex PCR. This table holds 40,000 to 50,000 clones, roughly 72% found once. At the end of 10 days of culture, CD4+ T cells were isolated. Either the mRNA-1273 or the BNT162b2 vaccine was given to participants as two doses. These receptors have no known antigen. The source was CD4+ T cells from PBMCs cultured without peptide, collected after COVID-19 vaccination. The receptors were gathered from a human donor who received a COVID-19 vaccine.

This sequence joins TRBV6-1 and TRBJ1-2; the D gene is possibly TRBD1 (5 bases). Germline V CDR1 and CDR2: MNHNS, SASEGT. The germline V and J ends were trimmed by 3 bases and 0 bases, with 8 bases remaining between them. The CDR3 contains 14 residues. This CDR3 reads CASSEGDPNYGYTF. CDR3 in DNA: TGTGCCAGCAGTGAGGGGGACCCTAACTATGGCTACACCTTC.

This clone was observed once. V is TRBV11-3 and J is TRBJ2-5; 7 bases are shared with TRBD2. In germline, CDR1 is SGHNT, CDR2 YENEEA. The CDR3 is 15 amino acids. The trim removed 5 bases at V and 2 bases at J, leaving 8 bases unmatched. In DNA form, the CDR3 reads TGTGCCAGCAGCCTCTCTAGCGGAGGACAAGAGACCCAGTACTTC. Its translation: CASSLSSGGQETQYF. Looking up the rest from reference TRBV11-3 and TRBJ2-5 gives the full variable domain: EAGVVQSPRYKIIEKKQPVAFWCNPISGHNTLYWYLQNLGQGPELLIRYENEEAVDDSQLPKDRFSAERLKGVDSTLKIQPAELGDSAVYLCASSLSSGGQETQYFGPGTRLLVL.

The gene calls are TRBV5-1 and TRBJ1-3, with unresolved D. CDR1 SGHRS and CDR2 YFSETQ come from the germline V gene. V shed 0 bases and J shed 4 bases, with 2 bases lying between them. The CDR3 is 12 residues long. The DNA for the CDR3 is TGCGCCAGCAGCTTGGCCGGAAACACCATATATTTT. As protein: CASSLAGNTIYF. The full variable domain, rest sourced from reference TRBV5-1 and TRBJ1-3, is KAGVTQTPRYLIKTRGQQVTLSCSPISGHRSVSWYQQTPGQGLQFLFEYFSETQRNKGNFPGRFSGRQFSNSRSEMNVSTLELGDSALYLCASSLAGNTIYFGEGSWLTVV.

This clone was detected only a few times. The V call is TRBV6-5, the J call TRBJ2-3, with no clear D. Germline loops: CDR1 MNHEY, CDR2 SVGAGI. Trimming cost V 7 bases and J 5 bases, with 16 bases left between them. This CDR3 contains 14 residues. CDR3 in amino acids: CASTRDPWLDTQYF. Here the CDR3 DNA reads TGTGCCAGCACCAGAGACCCTTGGCTAGATACGCAGTATTTT.

This clone has a single count. The chain recombines TRBV5-1 with TRBJ2-7; D unclear. V dropped 2 bases and J dropped 2 bases, with 8 bases sitting between them. This CDR3 comprises 13 residues. CDR1 SGHRS and CDR2 YFSETQ come from the germline V gene. The CDR3 DNA reads TGCGCCAGCAGCTTCGGCGGAACCTACGAGCAGTACTTC. It yields the protein CASSFGGTYEQYF. The whole variable domain, remainder taken from reference TRBV5-1 and TRBJ2-7, is KAGVTQTPRYLIKTRGQQVTLSCSPISGHRSVSWYQQTPGQGLQFLFEYFSETQRNKGNFPGRFSGRQFSNSRSEMNVSTLELGDSALYLCASSFGGTYEQYFGPGTRLTVT.

The V gene is TRBV11-2, the J gene TRBJ2-2; 7 bases are a match to TRBD2. CDR1 and CDR2 (germline): SGHAT, FQNNGV. The CDR3 runs 17 residues. Trimming removed 0 bases from V and 8 bases from J; junction bases left unmatched: 12. The CDR3, as DNA: TGTGCCAGCAGCTTAGATCTGTACACTAGCGTTGGTGGGGAGCTGTTTTTT. Amino acids: CASSLDLYTSVGGELFF.

V gene TRBV6-1 combines with J gene TRBJ1-2; the D is unclear. The CDR3 covers 13 residues. Germline CDR1 and CDR2: MNHNS and SASEGT. V lost 0 bases to trimming and J lost 5 bases, with 7 bases between them. The CDR3 reads CASSEAGRYGYTF. The CDR3 coding sequence is TGTGCCAGCAGTGAAGCGGGTAGATATGGCTACACCTTC.

The chain uses TRBV6-1 and TRBJ2-7; D ambiguous. V lost 3 bases and J lost 4, with 4 bases in between. Germline V gene lookup returns CDR1 MNHNS and CDR2 SASEGT. CDR3 length: 11 amino acids. As DNA, the CDR3 is TGTGCCAGCAGTGATTTTTACGAGCAGTACTTC. Its protein product is CASSDFYEQYF.

The CDR3 nucleotides read TGCGCCAGCAGCTTGGGGTCCTCCGTCGGCGAGCAGTACTTC. This gives the protein CASSLGSSVGEQYF. V and J are TRBV5-1 and TRBJ2-7; D is uncertain. V gave up 0 bases and J gave up 6 bases, with 13 bases separating them. The CDR3 runs to 14 residues. Looked up from germline, CDR1 is SGHRS and CDR2 is YFSETQ.

The J gene is TRBJ2-7, the V gene TRBV4-1; 15 bases line up with TRBD2. The germline V gene encodes CDR1 MGHRA and CDR2 YSYEKL. This CDR3 region has 17 residues. With 3 bases clipped from V and 0 bases from J, the junction kept 3 bases outside the gene matches. This chain's CDR3 is CASSQRTSGRVSYEQYF. In DNA, the CDR3 is TGCGCCAGCAGCCAGAGGACTAGCGGGAGGGTCTCCTACGAGCAGTACTTC.

This chain joins TRBV9 and TRBJ1-2; no clear D gene. The V and J ends lost 0 bases and 2 bases respectively, with 17 bases between them. The CDR3 contains 17 residues. CDR1 is SGDLS and CDR2 is YYNGEE in the germline V gene. CDR3 protein: CASSVGNLHRRNYGYTF. The DNA for the CDR3 is TGTGCCAGCAGCGTAGGAAACCTTCACCGGCGGAACTATGGCTACACCTTC.

J is TRBJ2-5 and V is TRBV7-9; D call uncertain. Trimming removed 5 bases at V and 5 bases at J, with 15 bases between. The CDR3 is 14 residues long. Germline V CDR1 and CDR2: SEHNR, FQNEAQ (reference sequence). The CDR3 DNA reads as TGTGCCAGCAGCCCCAGGCTCGCCCGGGAGACCCAGTACTTC. It specifies CASSPRLARETQYF.

This clone was counted only a few times. The CDR3 sequence: CASSPTDSGARYF. The CDR3 region has the DNA TGTGCCAGCAGCCCCACGGATAGCGGGGCCCGGTATTTT. The chain couples TRBV3-1 (or the pseudogene TRBV3-2) to TRBJ2-3; 8 bases match TRBD2. The germline CDR1 and CDR2 sequences are LGHDT and YNNKEL (reference sequence). CDR3 length: 13 amino acids. V shed 4 bases and J 14 bases; nucleotides not matched to a gene: 11.

The rearrangement links TRBV3-1 (or the pseudogene TRBV3-2) to TRBJ1-5; 9 positions match TRBD1. V lost 0 bases, J lost 6 bases, and 6 bases stayed unmatched. There are 16 residues in the CDR3. Per the germline V gene, CDR1 is LGHDT and CDR2 is YNNKEL (reference sequence). Here the CDR3 reads CASSQDGTGFGQPQHF. The CDR3, as DNA: TGTGCCAGCAGCCAAGACGGGACAGGGTTTGGTCAGCCCCAGCATTTT.

There are a few counts of this clone. The sample contains more than one DNA sequence encoding this CDR3. The chain recombines TRBV14 with TRBJ1-6, with a possible D match to TRBD1 (6 bases). CDR1 SGHDN and CDR2 FVKESK come from the germline V gene. This CDR3 has 14 amino acids. The germline V and J ends were trimmed by 2 bases and 7 bases, with 9 bases remaining between them. In DNA form, the CDR3 reads TGTGCCAGCAGCCAAACAGGGCGGAATTCACCCCTCCACTTT. Its translation: CASSQTGRNSPLHF.

The J gene is TRBJ2-3, the V gene TRBV30; a possible D gene is TRBD1 (6 bases). CDR1 is GTSNPN and CDR2 is SVGIG in the germline V gene (reference sequence). V lost 3 bases and J lost 5, with 15 bases in between. The CDR3 is 14 residues long. This chain's CDR3 is CAWRAYRAEDTQYF. The CDR3 DNA reads as TGTGCCTGGAGGGCCTACAGGGCCGAAGATACGCAGTATTTT.

The chain combines TRBV6-6 with TRBJ1-6; 8 nucleotides match TRBD1. Germline V gene lookup returns CDR1 MNHNY and CDR2 SVGAGI (reference sequence). CDR3 length: 16 amino acids. Trimming removed 6 bases from V and 7 bases from J; junction bases left unmatched: 11. In DNA form, the CDR3 reads TGTGCCAGCAGCCCCTCCAGGGGGCCAGGGAATTCACCCCTCCACTTT. The encoded protein is CASSPSRGPGNSPLHF.

This clone appeared once. The chain employs TRBV7-9 and TRBJ2-1; 11 bases match TRBD2. V dropped 3 bases and J dropped 9; count of bases not matched to a gene: 4. The CDR3 consists of 14 residues. Germline loops: CDR1 SEHNR, CDR2 FQNEAQ (reference sequence). In DNA form, the CDR3 reads TGTGCCAGCAGCTTTACTAGCGGGGGAGGTGAGCAGTTCTTC. It codes for CASSFTSGGGEQFF.

In DNA, the CDR3 is TGTGCCAGCAGCCACCTAGCGGGGGGGAACAATGAGCAGTTCTTC. Translated, it gives CASSHLAGGNNEQFF. V is TRBV6-2 or TRBV6-3 and J is TRBJ2-1; 12 nucleotides line up with TRBD2. CDR3 length: 15 residues. Looked up from germline, CDR1 is MNHEY and CDR2 is SVGEGT. J lost 5 bases, V lost 6 bases, and 5 bases had no gene match.

J is TRBJ1-1 and V is TRBV20-1, with D hard to call. CDR3 length: 10 residues. Trimming cost V 4 bases and J 9 bases, with 9 bases left between them. Germline V gene lookup returns CDR1 DFQATT and CDR2 SNEGSKA (reference sequence). The CDR3 DNA follows: TGCAGTGCTATTGGTTCGAAAGCTTTCTTT. This encodes CSAIGSKAFF.

The chain combines TRBV6-5 with TRBJ1-5; D call uncertain. Germline CDR1 MNHEY, CDR2 SVGAGI. V was shortened by 0 bases and J by 6 bases, with 12 bases between the two germline ends. The length of the CDR3 is 15 residues. This CDR3 reads CASSYSWDLSQPQHF. As DNA, the CDR3 is TGTGCCAGCAGTTACTCGTGGGATCTGAGTCAGCCCCAGCATTTT.

V gene TRBV3-1 (or the pseudogene TRBV3-2) combines with J gene TRBJ2-2; the D gene is possibly TRBD1 (6 bases). Germline-derived CDR1 and CDR2 are LGHDT and YNNKEL (reference sequence). The CDR3 is 13 amino acids. Trimming pared 6 bases from V and 8 bases from J, leaving 13 bases between. The CDR3 here is CASRYRVMGELFF. CDR3 nucleotide sequence: TGTGCCAGCAGATACAGGGTCATGGGGGAGCTGTTTTTT.

This chain connects TRBV19 to TRBJ2-5; D not resolved. The germline gives CDR1 LNHDA, CDR2 SQIVND (reference sequence). CDR3 length: 10 residues. Trimming pared 6 bases from V and 4 bases from J, leaving 3 bases between. CDR3 sequence: CASRGETQYF. CDR3 bases: TGTGCCAGTAGGGGAGAGACCCAGTACTTC.

This clone was seen a handful of times. This chain uses TRBV10-1 with TRBJ2-1, with D unresolved. Germline assignment: CDR1 WNHNN and CDR2 SYGVQD (reference sequence). Trimming took 0 bases from V and 7 from J, leaving 7 bases between them. The CDR3 contains 13 residues. CDR3: CASSESWRNEQFF. DNA for the CDR3: TGCGCCAGCAGTGAGTCGTGGCGGAATGAGCAGTTCTTC.

The V gene is TRBV7-6, the J gene TRBJ2-2; tentative D call: TRBD2 (6 bases). Trimming cost V 4 bases and J 6 bases, with 15 bases left between them. The CDR3 consists of 15 residues. Germline V gene data show CDR1 as SGHVS and CDR2 as FNYEAQ. The CDR3 spells CASSSAGGWAGELFF. The CDR3 nucleotides are TGTGCCAGCAGCTCCGCCGGGGGTTGGGCCGGGGAGCTGTTTTTT.

This clone was observed a few times. The chain combines TRBV13 with TRBJ1-3, with no clear D. In germline, CDR1 is PRHDT, CDR2 FYEKMQ (reference sequence). This CDR3 region has 11 residues. V lost 3 bases and J 6 bases, leaving 3 bases between the germline ends. CDR3 sequence reads: CASSLLNTIYF. CDR3 in DNA: TGTGCCAGCAGCTTGCTAAACACCATATATTTT.

The chain couples TRBV12-3 or TRBV12-4 to TRBJ1-2, with 7 bases lining up with TRBD1. V lost 10 bases, J lost 0 bases, and 5 bases stayed unmatched. The CDR3 is made up of 13 amino acids. The chain's CDR3 is CATTGASNYGYTF. The CDR3 DNA reads TGTGCCACCACAGGGGCCTCTAACTATGGCTACACCTTC.